This is a list of T cell receptor beta chains from one sample in a study of cytomegalovirus exposure and HLA in healthy donors. TCRdb keeps only in-frame clones here, not all; method: immunoSEQ multiplex PCR. The sample lists a few hundred thousand clones, around 80% occurring once. The sample consisted of PBMCs. The source of these receptors is a girl aged 2-9 years in good health and CMV-seronegative. The conserved cysteine and the conserved F or W are not part of the CDR3 here.

J gene	V gene	CDR3 protein
TRBJ1-4	TRBV7-9	ASSLAGQGSPATNEKLF
TRBJ2-4	TRBV5-1	ASSLRAENIQY
TRBJ2-3	TRBV20-1	SPSTDTQY
TRBJ2-7	TRBV2	ASGEAGHRDHGQY
TRBJ2-5	TRBV5-1	ASSLFVGLGQEIQY
TRBJ1-5	TRBV28	ASSSTGKAQPQH
TRBJ2-5	TRBV21-1	ASTSPGTSGQETQY
TRBJ1-2	TRBV4-1	ASSRGTDGRTRLNYGYT
TRBJ2-7	TRBV28	ASSSQGEQY
TRBJ1-1	TRBV9	ASGGNTEAF
TRBJ2-3	TRBV5-1	ASSRRRTASTDTQY
TRBJ2-7	TRBV4-1	ASSQDARGNYEQY
TRBJ2-7	TRBV6-5	ASSYRSGGAGDEQY
TRBJ1-6	TRBV27	ASREGGVGSPLH
TRBJ1-6	TRBV27	ASSTLGTKVHSPLH
TRBJ1-5	TRBV7-9	ASTSGEVKNQPQH
TRBJ2-1	TRBV18	ASSPGSGNEQF
TRBJ2-1	TRBV9	ASSVAPTDKNEQF